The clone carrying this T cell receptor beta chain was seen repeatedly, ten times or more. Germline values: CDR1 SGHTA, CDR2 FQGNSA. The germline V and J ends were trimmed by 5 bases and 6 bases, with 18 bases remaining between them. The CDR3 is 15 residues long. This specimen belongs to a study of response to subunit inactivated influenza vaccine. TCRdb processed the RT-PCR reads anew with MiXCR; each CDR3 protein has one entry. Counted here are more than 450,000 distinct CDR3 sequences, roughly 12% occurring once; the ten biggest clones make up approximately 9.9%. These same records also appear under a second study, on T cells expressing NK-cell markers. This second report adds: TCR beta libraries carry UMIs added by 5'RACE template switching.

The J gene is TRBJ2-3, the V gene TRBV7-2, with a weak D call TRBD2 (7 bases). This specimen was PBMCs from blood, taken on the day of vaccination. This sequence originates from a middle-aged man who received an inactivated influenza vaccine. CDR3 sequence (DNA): TGTGCCAGCAGCAACCGGTGGGGGGGCGGGGATACGCAGTATTTT. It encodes CASSNRWGGGDTQYF.